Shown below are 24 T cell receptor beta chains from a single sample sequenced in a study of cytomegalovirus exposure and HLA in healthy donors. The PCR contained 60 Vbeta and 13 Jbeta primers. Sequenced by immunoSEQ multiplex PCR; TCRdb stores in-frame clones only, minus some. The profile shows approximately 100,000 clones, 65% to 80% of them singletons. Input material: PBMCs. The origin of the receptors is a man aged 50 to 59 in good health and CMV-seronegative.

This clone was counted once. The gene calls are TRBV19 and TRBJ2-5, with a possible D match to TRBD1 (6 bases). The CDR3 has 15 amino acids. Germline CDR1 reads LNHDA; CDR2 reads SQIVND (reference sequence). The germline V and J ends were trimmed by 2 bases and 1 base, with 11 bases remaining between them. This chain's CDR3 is CASSITGYLQETQYF. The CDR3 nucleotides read TGTGCCAGTAGTATAACAGGGTACCTCCAAGAGACCCAGTACTTC.

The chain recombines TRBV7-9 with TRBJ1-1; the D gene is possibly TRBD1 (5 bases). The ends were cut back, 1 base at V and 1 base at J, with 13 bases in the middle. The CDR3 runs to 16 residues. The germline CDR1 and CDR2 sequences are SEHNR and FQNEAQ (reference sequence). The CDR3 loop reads CASSLGVGQRNTEAFF. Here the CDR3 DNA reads TGTGCCAGCAGCTTAGGGGTGGGGCAGAGGAACACTGAAGCTTTCTTT.

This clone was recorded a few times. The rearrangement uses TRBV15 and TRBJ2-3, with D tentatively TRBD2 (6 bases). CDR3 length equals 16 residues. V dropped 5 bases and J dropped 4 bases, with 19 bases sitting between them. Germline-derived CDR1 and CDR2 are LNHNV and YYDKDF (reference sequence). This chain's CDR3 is CATSSLRLGSADTQYF. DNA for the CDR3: TGTGCCACCAGCTCCCTGCGACTAGGATCTGCAGATACGCAGTATTTT. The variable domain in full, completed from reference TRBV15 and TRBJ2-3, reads DAMVIQNPRYQVTQFGKPVTLSCSQTLNHNVMYWYQQKSSQAPKLLFHYYDKDFNNEADTPDNFQSRRPNTSFCFLDIRSPGLGDTAMYLCATSSLRLGSADTQYFGPGTRLTVL.

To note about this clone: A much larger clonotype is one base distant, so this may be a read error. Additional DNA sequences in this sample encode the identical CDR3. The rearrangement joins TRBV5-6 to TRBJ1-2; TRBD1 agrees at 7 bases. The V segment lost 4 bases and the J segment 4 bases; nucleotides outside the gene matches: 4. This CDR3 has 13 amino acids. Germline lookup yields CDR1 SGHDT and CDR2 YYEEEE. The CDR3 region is CASSPGQSYGYTF. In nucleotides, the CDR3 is TGTGCCAGCAGCCCGGGACAGTCCTATGGCTACACCTTC.

Here the CDR3 reads CASSQGLAGGYEQYF. The CDR3 region has the DNA TGCGCCAGCAGCCAAGGACTAGCGGGGGGCTACGAGCAGTACTTC. This chain links TRBV4-1 with TRBJ2-7, with 13 bases lining up with TRBD2. CDR1 is MGHRA, CDR2 YSYEKL, per germline. CDR3 size: 15 residues. After removal of 1 base from V and 3 bases from J, the junction contained 0 bases not matched to a gene.

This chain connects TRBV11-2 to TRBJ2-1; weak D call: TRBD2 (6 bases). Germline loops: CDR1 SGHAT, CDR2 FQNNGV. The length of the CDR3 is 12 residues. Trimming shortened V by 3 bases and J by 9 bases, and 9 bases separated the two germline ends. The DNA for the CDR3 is TGTGCCAGCAGCTTCAACGGGGGTGAGCAGTTCTTC. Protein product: CASSFNGGEQFF.

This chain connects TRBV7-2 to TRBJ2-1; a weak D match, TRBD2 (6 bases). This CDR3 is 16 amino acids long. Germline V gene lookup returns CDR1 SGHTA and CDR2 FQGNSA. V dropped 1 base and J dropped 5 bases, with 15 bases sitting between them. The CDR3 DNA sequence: TGTGCCAGCAGCTTAGGGGGCGGGACGGGCGACAATGAGCAGTTCTTC. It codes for CASSLGGGTGDNEQFF.

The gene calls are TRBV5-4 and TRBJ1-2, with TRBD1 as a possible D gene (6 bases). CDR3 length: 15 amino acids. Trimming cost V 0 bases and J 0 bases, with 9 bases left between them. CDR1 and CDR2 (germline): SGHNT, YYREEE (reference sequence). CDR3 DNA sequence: TGTGCCAGCAGCTTGGTGGACAGAGCTAACTATGGCTACACCTTC. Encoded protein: CASSLVDRANYGYTF.

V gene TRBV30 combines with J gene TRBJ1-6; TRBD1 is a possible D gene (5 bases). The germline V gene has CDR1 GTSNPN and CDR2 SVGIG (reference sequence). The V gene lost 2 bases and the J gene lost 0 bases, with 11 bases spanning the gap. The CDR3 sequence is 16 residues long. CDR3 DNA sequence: TGTGCCTGGAGTCCCAGGGCGAGCTCCTATAATTCACCCCTCCACTTT. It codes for CAWSPRASSYNSPLHF.

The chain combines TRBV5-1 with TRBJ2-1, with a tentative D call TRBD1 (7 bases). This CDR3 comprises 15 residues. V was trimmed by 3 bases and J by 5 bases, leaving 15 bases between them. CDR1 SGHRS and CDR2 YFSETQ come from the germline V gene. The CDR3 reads CASSWEDRRNNEQFF. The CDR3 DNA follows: TGCGCCAGCAGCTGGGAGGACAGGAGAAACAATGAGCAGTTCTTC.

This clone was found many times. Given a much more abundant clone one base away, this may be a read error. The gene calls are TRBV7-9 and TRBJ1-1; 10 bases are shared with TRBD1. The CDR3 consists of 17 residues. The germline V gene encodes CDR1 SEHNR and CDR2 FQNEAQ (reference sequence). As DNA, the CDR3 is TGTTCCAGCAGCTTAAGGACAGGGGGTAGTCGGAACACTGAAGCTTTCTTT. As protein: CSSSLRTGGSRNTEAFF.

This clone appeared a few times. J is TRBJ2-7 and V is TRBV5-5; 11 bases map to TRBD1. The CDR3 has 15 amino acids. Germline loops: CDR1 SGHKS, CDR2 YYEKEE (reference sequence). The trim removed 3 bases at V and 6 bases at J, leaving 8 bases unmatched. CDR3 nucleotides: TGTGCCAGCAGCTGGGGGACAGGGGGAACGGGCGAGCAGTACTTC. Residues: CASSWGTGGTGEQYF.

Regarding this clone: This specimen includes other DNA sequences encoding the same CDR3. This CDR3 is CAWSLGINYGYTF. In DNA form, the CDR3 reads TGTGCCTGGAGTCTGGGCATAAACTATGGCTACACCTTC. The rearrangement joins TRBV30 to TRBJ1-2; D remains ambiguous. CDR3 size: 13 residues. The ends were cut back, 2 bases at V and 2 bases at J, with 9 bases in the middle. Looked up from germline, CDR1 is GTSNPN and CDR2 is SVGIG (reference sequence).

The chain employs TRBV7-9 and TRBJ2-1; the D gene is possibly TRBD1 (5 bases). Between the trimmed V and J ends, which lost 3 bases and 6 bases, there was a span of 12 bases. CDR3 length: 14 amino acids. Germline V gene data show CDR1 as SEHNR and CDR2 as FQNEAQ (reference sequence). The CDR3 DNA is TGTGCCAGCAGCTTCGGGCAGGGCGGCAATGAGCAGTTCTTC. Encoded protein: CASSFGQGGNEQFF.

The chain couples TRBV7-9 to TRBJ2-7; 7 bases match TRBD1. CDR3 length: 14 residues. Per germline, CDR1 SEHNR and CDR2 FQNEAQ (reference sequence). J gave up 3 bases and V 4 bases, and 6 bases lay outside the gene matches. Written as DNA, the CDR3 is TGTGCCAGCAGCTCTCCTGGACAGGACTACGAGCAGTACTTC. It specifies CASSSPGQDYEQYF.

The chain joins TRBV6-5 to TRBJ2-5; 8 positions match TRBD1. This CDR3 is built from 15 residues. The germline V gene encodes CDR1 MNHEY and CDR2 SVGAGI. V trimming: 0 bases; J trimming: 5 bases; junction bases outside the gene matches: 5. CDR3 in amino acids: CASSYSGTGLETQYF. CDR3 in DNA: TGTGCCAGCAGTTACTCCGGGACAGGTTTGGAGACCCAGTACTTC.

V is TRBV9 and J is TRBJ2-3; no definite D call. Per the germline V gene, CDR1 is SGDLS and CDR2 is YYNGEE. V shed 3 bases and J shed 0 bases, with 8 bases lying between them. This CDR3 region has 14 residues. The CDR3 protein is CASSGQVSTDTQYF. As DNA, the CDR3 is TGTGCCAGCAGCGGGCAGGTTAGCACAGATACGCAGTATTTT.

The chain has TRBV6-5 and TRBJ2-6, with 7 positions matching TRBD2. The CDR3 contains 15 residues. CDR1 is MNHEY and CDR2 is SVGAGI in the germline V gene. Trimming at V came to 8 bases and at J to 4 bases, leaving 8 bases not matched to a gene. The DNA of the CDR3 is TGTGCCAGCTCTGATGGGAGGGGAGGGGCCAACGTCCTGACTTTC. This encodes CASSDGRGGANVLTF.

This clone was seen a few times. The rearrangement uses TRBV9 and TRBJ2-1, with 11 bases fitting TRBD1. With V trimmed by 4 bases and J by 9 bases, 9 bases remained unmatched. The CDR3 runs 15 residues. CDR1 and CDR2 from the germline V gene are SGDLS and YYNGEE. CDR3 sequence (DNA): TGTGCCAGCAGCTTTACGGACAGGGGGCATGGTGAGCAGTTCTTC. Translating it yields CASSFTDRGHGEQFF.

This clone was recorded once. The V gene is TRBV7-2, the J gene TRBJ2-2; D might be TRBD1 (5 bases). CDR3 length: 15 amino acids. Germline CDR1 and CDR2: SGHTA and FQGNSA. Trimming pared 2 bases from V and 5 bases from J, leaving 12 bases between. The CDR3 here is CASSLPRVRTGELFF. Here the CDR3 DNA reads TGTGCCAGCAGCTTACCCAGGGTTAGGACCGGGGAGCTGTTTTTT.

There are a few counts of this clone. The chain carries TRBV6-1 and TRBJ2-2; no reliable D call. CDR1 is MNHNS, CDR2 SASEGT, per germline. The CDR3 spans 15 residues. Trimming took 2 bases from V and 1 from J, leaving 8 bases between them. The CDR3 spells CASSEQVKNTGELFF. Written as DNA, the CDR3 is TGTGCCAGCAGTGAACAGGTGAAGAACACCGGGGAGCTGTTTTTT.

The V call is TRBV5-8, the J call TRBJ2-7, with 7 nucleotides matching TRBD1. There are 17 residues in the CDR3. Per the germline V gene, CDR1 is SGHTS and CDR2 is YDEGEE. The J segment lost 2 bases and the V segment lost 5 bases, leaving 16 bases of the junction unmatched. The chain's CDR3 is CASRMARGRGSPYEQYF. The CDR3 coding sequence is TGTGCCAGCAGGATGGCCAGGGGCAGGGGGTCCCCCTACGAGCAGTACTTC.

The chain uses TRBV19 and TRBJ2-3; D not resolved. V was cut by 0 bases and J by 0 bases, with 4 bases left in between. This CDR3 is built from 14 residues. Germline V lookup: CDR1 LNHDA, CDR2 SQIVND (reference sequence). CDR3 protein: CASSIDPSTDTQYF. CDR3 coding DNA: TGTGCCAGTAGTATAGATCCTAGCACAGATACGCAGTATTTT.

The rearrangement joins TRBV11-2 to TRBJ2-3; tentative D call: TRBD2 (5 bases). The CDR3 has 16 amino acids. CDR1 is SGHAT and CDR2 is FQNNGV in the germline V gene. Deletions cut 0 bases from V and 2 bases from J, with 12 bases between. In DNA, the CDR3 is TGTGCCAGCAGCTTAGATGGGAGAGGATACACAGATACGCAGTATTTT. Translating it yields CASSLDGRGYTDTQYF.